This is a list of T cell receptor beta chains from one sample in a study of blood T cells in healthy people across ages. Via MiXCR, TCRdb re-called the 5' RACE reads, giving one row per CDR3 protein. The sample yields hundreds of thousands of distinct CDR3 sequences, around 31% seen once. The sample was blood. The receptors were gathered from a woman older than 75 in good health. Both conserved end residues are part of each CDR3. The order of the fields is CDR3 protein, CDR3 DNA, D gene, clone size, V gene, J gene. D genes are given only for firm matches. Only part of the rows carry a size: once, few, many, or a class if the clone is expanded.

CDR3: CASSWGAQGNEQFF
DNA: TGCGCCAGCAGCTGGGGGGCGCAGGGGAATGAGCAGTTCTTC
D: NA
size: many
V: TRBV5-1
J: TRBJ2-1

CDR3: CAWSVRRGADTQYF
DNA: TGTGCCTGGAGTGTACGCCGAGGAGCGGATACGCAGTATTTT
D: NA
size: many
V: TRBV30
J: TRBJ2-3

CDR3: CASSIPALQETQYF
DNA: TGTGCCAGTAGTATACCGGCCCTTCAAGAGACCCAGTACTTC
D: NA
size: many
V: TRBV19
J: TRBJ2-5

CDR3: CASSQGLGVEKLFF
DNA: TGCGCCAGCAGCCAGGGCCTTGGTGTGGAAAAACTGTTTTTT
D: NA
size: few
V: TRBV4-3
J: TRBJ1-4

CDR3: CAIRGQRSYEQYF
DNA: TGTGCCATCAGGGGACAGCGTTCCTACGAGCAGTACTTC
D: TRBD1
size: many
V: TRBV10-3
J: TRBJ2-7

CDR3: CASSQFTDTQYF
DNA: TGTGCCAGCAGTCAGTTTACAGATACGCAGTATTTT
D: NA
size: many
V: TRBV6-1
J: TRBJ2-3

CDR3: CASSLGERTDTQYF
DNA: TGCGCCAGCAGCTTGGGGGAGCGAACAGATACGCAGTATTTT
D: NA
size: many
V: TRBV5-1
J: TRBJ2-3

CDR3: CASSRRGQGISEQYF
DNA: TGTGCCAGCAGCCGAAGAGGACAGGGGATTTCCGAGCAGTACTTC
D: TRBD1
size: many
V: TRBV6-2/TRBV6-3
J: TRBJ2-7

CDR3: CASSRPGQGSVHGYTF
DNA: TGTGCCAGCAGCCGACCGGGACAGGGATCAGTCCATGGCTACACCTTC
D: TRBD1
size: NA
V: TRBV6-2/TRBV6-3
J: TRBJ1-2

CDR3: CASSGEYEQYF
DNA: TGTGCCAGCAGCGGTGAATACGAGCAGTACTTC
D: NA
size: many
V: TRBV2
J: TRBJ2-7

CDR3: CASSRNLFTDTQYF
DNA: TGTGCCAGCTCTCGGAATCTGTTCACAGATACGCAGTATTTT
D: NA
size: many
V: TRBV6-5
J: TRBJ2-3

CDR3: CASSAEVLVDSPLHF
DNA: TGTGCCAGCAGCGCAGAAGTCCTTGTCGATTCACCCCTCCACTTT
D: NA
size: NA
V: TRBV9
J: TRBJ1-6

CDR3: CASSSGQTAAADTQYF
DNA: TGTGCCAGCAGTTCGGGACAGACAGCCGCCGCAGATACGCAGTATTTT
D: TRBD1
size: NA
V: TRBV12-3/TRBV12-4
J: TRBJ2-3

CDR3: CASSISNSQNQPQHF
DNA: TGTGCCAGTAGTATCTCCAATAGTCAGAATCAGCCCCAGCATTTT
D: NA
size: NA
V: TRBV19
J: TRBJ1-5

CDR3: CASSSQVLNTEAFF
DNA: TGTGCCAGCAGCTCCCAGGTTTTAAACACTGAAGCTTTCTTT
D: NA
size: NA
V: TRBV5-4
J: TRBJ1-1

CDR3: CASTTSGANVLTF
DNA: TGTGCCAGCACCACCTCTGGGGCCAACGTCCTGACTTTC
D: NA
size: many
V: TRBV7-9
J: TRBJ2-6

CDR3: CASSLQGAGETQYF
DNA: TGTGCCAGCTCACTTCAGGGGGCAGGAGAGACCCAGTACTTC
D: TRBD1
size: few
V: TRBV18
J: TRBJ2-5

CDR3: CASSLARGYKELFF
DNA: TGCGCCAGCAGCTTGGCCAGGGGGTATAAGGAGCTGTTTTTT
D: TRBD1
size: few
V: TRBV5-1
J: TRBJ2-2

CDR3: CAWSVRASSYEQYF
DNA: TGTGCCTGGAGTGTACGGGCATCTTCCTACGAGCAGTACTTC
D: NA
size: many
V: TRBV30
J: TRBJ2-7

CDR3: CASSLGVAGGPYNEQFF
DNA: TGCGCCAGCAGCTTGGGGGTAGCGGGAGGGCCTTACAATGAGCAGTTCTTC
D: TRBD2
size: NA
V: TRBV5-1
J: TRBJ2-1

CDR3: CASSQGPGGNTGELFF
DNA: TGCGCCAGCAGCCAAGGCCCCGGGGGGAACACCGGGGAGCTGTTTTTT
D: NA
size: many
V: TRBV4-1
J: TRBJ2-2

CDR3: CSANQGGTNEKLFF
DNA: TGCAGTGCAAACCAGGGTGGGACTAATGAAAAACTGTTTTTT
D: NA
size: few
V: TRBV20-1
J: TRBJ1-4

CDR3: CSAMYTDTQYF
DNA: TGCAGTGCGATGTACACAGATACGCAGTATTTT
D: NA
size: many
V: TRBV20-1
J: TRBJ2-3

CDR3: CARQGHENTEAFF
DNA: TGTGCCAGGCAAGGACACGAGAACACTGAAGCTTTCTTT
D: NA
size: once
V: TRBV12-3/TRBV12-4
J: TRBJ1-1

CDR3: CSGGGGPGEQYF
DNA: TGCAGCGGTGGAGGCGGGCCGGGCGAGCAGTACTTC
D: NA
size: few
V: TRBV29-1
J: TRBJ2-7

CDR3: CASRKQGATYEQYF
DNA: TGTGCCAGCAGAAAACAGGGGGCTACCTACGAGCAGTACTTC
D: TRBD1
size: NA
V: TRBV7-2
J: TRBJ2-7

CDR3: CATSGGRGNQPQHF
DNA: TGTGCCACCAGCGGAGGCAGGGGCAATCAGCCCCAGCATTTT
D: NA
size: many
V: TRBV15
J: TRBJ1-5

CDR3: CASSFRDVRDGANVLTF
DNA: TGTGCCAGCAGCTTTAGGGACGTAAGGGATGGGGCCAACGTCCTGACTTTC
D: NA
size: few
V: TRBV11-2
J: TRBJ2-6

CDR3: CASSYSRTRAATEKLFF
DNA: TGTGCCAGCAGTTACTCGCGGACGAGAGCGGCTACTGAAAAACTGTTTTTT
D: NA
size: many
V: TRBV6-5
J: TRBJ1-4

CDR3: CASRTAGADTQYF
DNA: TGTGCCAGCAGAACCGCAGGGGCAGATACGCAGTATTTT
D: NA
size: many
V: TRBV6-1
J: TRBJ2-3

CDR3: CSVERVMNTEAFF
DNA: TGCAGCGTTGAACGGGTAATGAACACTGAAGCTTTCTTT
D: NA
size: once
V: TRBV29-1
J: TRBJ1-1

CDR3: CASSQGRAGGNSYEQYF
DNA: TGCGCCAGCAGCCAAGGGAGAGCGGGGGGCAACTCCTACGAGCAGTACTTC
D: TRBD2
size: NA
V: TRBV4-3
J: TRBJ2-7

CDR3: CASSQVLSGGLGNTEAFF
DNA: TGCGCCAGCAGCCAAGTTTTATCAGGGGGCCTGGGGAACACTGAAGCTTTCTTT
D: TRBD1
size: NA
V: TRBV4-1
J: TRBJ1-1

CDR3: CASQWGGGTDTQYF
DNA: TGTGCCAGCCAGTGGGGCGGGGGCACAGATACGCAGTATTTT
D: NA
size: many
V: TRBV7-2
J: TRBJ2-3

CDR3: CASSLRAGGPDEQFF
DNA: TGTGCCAGCAGTTTAAGGGCGGGGGGCCCCGATGAGCAGTTCTTC
D: TRBD2
size: many
V: TRBV27
J: TRBJ2-1

CDR3: CASSLDIGGPQYF
DNA: TGCGCCAGCAGCTTGGACATAGGGGGACCCCAGTACTTC
D: NA
size: many
V: TRBV5-1
J: TRBJ2-5

CDR3: CASSYSRRGPQHF
DNA: TGTGCCAGCAGTTACTCGAGACGGGGGCCCCAGCATTTT
D: NA
size: NA
V: TRBV6-2/TRBV6-3
J: TRBJ1-5

CDR3: CASSLGRGRIADTQYF
DNA: TGTGCCAGCAGCTTAGGCAGGGGTCGGATCGCGGATACGCAGTATTTT
D: NA
size: NA
V: TRBV7-2
J: TRBJ2-3

CDR3: CASSQGWGGPETQYF
DNA: TGTGCCAGCAGCCAAGGATGGGGGGGCCCAGAGACCCAGTACTTC
D: NA
size: NA
V: TRBV3-1
J: TRBJ2-5

CDR3: CASSQWTRTSSYEQYF
DNA: TGTGCCAGCAGCCAGTGGACTCGGACTAGCTCCTACGAGCAGTACTTC
D: TRBD2
size: many
V: TRBV7-9
J: TRBJ2-7

CDR3: CASSELAGLPYEQYF
DNA: TGTGCCAGCAGTGAACTAGCGGGGTTACCCTACGAGCAGTACTTC
D: TRBD2
size: many
V: TRBV28
J: TRBJ2-7

CDR3: CASSSVLYKNIQYF
DNA: TGTGCCAGCAGCTCCGTCCTATACAAAAACATTCAGTACTTC
D: NA
size: NA
V: TRBV7-2
J: TRBJ2-4

CDR3: CASSSRDRHNEQFF
DNA: TGTGCCAGCAGCAGCCGGGACAGACACAATGAGCAGTTCTTC
D: TRBD1
size: NA
V: TRBV7-2
J: TRBJ2-1

CDR3: CAGSVLGREQYF
DNA: TGTGCCGGGAGTGTACTAGGTCGTGAGCAGTACTTC
D: NA
size: NA
V: TRBV30
J: TRBJ2-5

CDR3: CASNLGGNYGHTF
DNA: TGTGCCAGCAACTTAGGGGGGAACTATGGCCACACCTTC
D: NA
size: NA
V: TRBV13
J: TRBJ1-2

CDR3: CASRYRGEVSGNTIYF
DNA: TGTGCCAGCAGATACAGGGGGGAGGTATCTGGAAACACCATATATTTT
D: TRBD1
size: NA
V: TRBV12-3/TRBV12-4
J: TRBJ1-3

CDR3: CASRPGPLGTEAFF
DNA: TGCGCCAGCCGCCCAGGCCCCTTAGGGACTGAAGCTTTCTTT
D: NA
size: NA
V: TRBV5-1
J: TRBJ1-1

CDR3: CAWETTGVGEKLFF
DNA: TGTGCCTGGGAAACAACAGGGGTCGGGGAAAAACTGTTTTTT
D: TRBD1
size: NA
V: TRBV30
J: TRBJ1-4

CDR3: CASSQTGARLPGANVRTF
DNA: TGTGCCAGCAGCCAAACCGGTGCCCGCCTCCCTGGGGCCAACGTCCGGACTTTC
D: NA
size: few
V: TRBV11-3
J: TRBJ2-6

CDR3: CASSLEGGNGQPQHF
DNA: TGTGCCAGCAGCTTAGAGGGGGGGAACGGTCAGCCCCAGCATTTT
D: NA
size: many
V: TRBV7-2
J: TRBJ1-5

CDR3: CSAHHTSGDINEQFF
DNA: TGCAGTGCCCACCATACTAGCGGGGATATCAATGAGCAGTTCTTC
D: TRBD2
size: NA
V: TRBV20-1
J: TRBJ2-1

CDR3: CASSIEGTGVDEQFF
DNA: TGTGCCAGCAGCATAGAAGGGACAGGGGTTGATGAGCAGTTCTTC
D: TRBD1
size: NA
V: TRBV7-9
J: TRBJ2-1

CDR3: CASSFDRQGMETQYF
DNA: TGTGCCAGCAGCTTCGATAGACAGGGTATGGAGACCCAGTACTTC
D: TRBD1
size: many
V: TRBV7-2
J: TRBJ2-5